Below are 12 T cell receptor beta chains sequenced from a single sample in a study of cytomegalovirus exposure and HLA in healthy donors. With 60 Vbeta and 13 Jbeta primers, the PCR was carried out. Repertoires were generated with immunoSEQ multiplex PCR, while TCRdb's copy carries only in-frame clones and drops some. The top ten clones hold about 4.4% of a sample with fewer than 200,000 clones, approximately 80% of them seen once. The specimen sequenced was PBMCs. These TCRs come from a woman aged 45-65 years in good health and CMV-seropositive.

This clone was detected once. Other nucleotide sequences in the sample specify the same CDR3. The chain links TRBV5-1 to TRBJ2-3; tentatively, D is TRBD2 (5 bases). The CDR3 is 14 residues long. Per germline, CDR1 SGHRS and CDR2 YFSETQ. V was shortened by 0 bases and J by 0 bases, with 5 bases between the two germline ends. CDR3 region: CASSLAGSTDTQYF. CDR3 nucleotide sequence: TGCGCCAGCAGCTTGGCGGGGAGCACAGATACGCAGTATTTT.

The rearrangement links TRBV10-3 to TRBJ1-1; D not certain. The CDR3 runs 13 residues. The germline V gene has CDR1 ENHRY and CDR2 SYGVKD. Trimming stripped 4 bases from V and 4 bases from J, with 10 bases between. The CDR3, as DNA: TGTGCCATCAGTGCTGGAGGGCGCACTGAAGCTTTCTTT. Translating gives CAISAGGRTEAFF.

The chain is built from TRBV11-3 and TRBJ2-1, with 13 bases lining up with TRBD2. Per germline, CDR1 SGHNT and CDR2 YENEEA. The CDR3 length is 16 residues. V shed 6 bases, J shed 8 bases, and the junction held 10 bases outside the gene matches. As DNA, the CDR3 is TGTGCCAGCAGTCGCGGTTGGACTAGCGGGAGTTATGAGCAGTTCTTC. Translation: CASSRGWTSGSYEQFF.

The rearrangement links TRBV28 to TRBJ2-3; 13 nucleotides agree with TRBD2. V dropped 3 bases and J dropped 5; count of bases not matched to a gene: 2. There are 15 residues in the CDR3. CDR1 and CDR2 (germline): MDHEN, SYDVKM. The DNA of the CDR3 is TGTGCCAGCAGTTTCGGACTAGCGGGAGTAGATACGCAGTATTTT. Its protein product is CASSFGLAGVDTQYF.

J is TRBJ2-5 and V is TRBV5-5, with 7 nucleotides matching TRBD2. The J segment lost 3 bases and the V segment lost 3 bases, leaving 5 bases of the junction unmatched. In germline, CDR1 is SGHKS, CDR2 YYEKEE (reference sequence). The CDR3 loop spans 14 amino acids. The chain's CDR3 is CASSWGLRKETQYF. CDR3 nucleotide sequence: TGTGCCAGCAGCTGGGGACTACGCAAAGAGACCCAGTACTTC.

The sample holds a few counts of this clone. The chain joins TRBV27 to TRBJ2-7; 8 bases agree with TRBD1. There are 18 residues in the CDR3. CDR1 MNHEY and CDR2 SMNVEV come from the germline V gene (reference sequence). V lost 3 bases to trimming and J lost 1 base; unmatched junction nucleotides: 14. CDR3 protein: CASSFLPPPGGLSYEQYF. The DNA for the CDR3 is TGTGCCAGCAGTTTCCTACCGCCTCCAGGGGGCCTATCCTACGAGCAGTACTTC.

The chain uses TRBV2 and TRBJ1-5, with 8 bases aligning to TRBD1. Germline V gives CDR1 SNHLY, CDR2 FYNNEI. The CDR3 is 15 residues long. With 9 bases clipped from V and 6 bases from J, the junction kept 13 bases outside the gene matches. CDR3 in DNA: TGTGCCAGTGGACAGGGAGCCAAGGGGGGTCAGCCCCAGCATTTT. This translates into CASGQGAKGGQPQHF.

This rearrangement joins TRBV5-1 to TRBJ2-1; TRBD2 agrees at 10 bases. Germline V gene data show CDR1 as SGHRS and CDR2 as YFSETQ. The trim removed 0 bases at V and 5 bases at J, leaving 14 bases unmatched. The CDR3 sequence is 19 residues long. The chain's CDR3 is CASSLGLAGGLGAHNEQFF. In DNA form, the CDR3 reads TGCGCCAGCAGCTTGGGGTTAGCGGGAGGCCTAGGAGCCCACAATGAGCAGTTCTTC.

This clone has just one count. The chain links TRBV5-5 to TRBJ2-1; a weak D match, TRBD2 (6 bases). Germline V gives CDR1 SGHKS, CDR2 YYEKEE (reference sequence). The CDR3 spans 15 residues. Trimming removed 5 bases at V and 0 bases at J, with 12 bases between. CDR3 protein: CASRRDSSSYNEQFF. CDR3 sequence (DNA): TGTGCCAGCAGACGGGACTCCAGCTCCTACAATGAGCAGTTCTTC.

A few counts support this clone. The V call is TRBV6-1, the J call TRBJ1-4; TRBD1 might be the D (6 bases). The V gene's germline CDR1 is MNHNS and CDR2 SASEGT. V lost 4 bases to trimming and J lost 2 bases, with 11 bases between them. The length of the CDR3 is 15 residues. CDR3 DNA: TGTGCCAGCAGTGGAGGACAGAAGACTAATGAAAAACTGTTTTTT. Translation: CASSGGQKTNEKLFF.

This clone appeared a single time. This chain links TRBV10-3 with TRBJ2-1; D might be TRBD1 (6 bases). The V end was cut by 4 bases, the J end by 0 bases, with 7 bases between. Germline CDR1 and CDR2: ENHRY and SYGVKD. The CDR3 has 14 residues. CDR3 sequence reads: CAISGGGSYNEQFF. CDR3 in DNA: TGTGCCATCAGTGGAGGGGGCTCCTACAATGAGCAGTTCTTC.

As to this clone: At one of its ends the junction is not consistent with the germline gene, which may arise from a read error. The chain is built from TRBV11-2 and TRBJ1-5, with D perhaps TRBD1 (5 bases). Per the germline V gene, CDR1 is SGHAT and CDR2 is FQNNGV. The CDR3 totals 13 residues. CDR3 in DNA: TGTGCCAGCAGCCCCGACAGCATTCAGCCCCAGCATTTT. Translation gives CASSPDSIQPQHF.